This T cell receptor beta chain was captured in a study of control samples from healthy donors and cancer patients. The data were produced by immunoSEQ multiplex PCR, yet TCRdb's version contains in-frame clones alone and is incomplete. The sample has 350,000 to 450,000 clones; 80% to 95% are singletons. This clonotype was sampled from a man aged 40-50 years with head and neck cancer. The sequenced material came from PBMCs.

DNA for the CDR3: TGTGCCAGCAGTCGCAGGGAGACTAATGAAAAACTGTTTTTT. It specifies CASSRRETNEKLFF. V usage is TRBV28 and J usage is TRBJ1-4; a weak D match, TRBD1 (5 bases). In germline, CDR1 is MDHEN, CDR2 SYDVKM. V gave up 5 bases and J gave up 2 bases, with 9 bases separating them. The CDR3 runs 14 residues.